The source of this T cell receptor beta chain is a study of cytomegalovirus exposure and HLA in healthy donors. Overall study results and limits: A likely sequencing artifact accounted for one observed cluster of highly shared sequence variants.

This clone was counted only a few times. Its antigen is not known. Both 60 Vbeta primers and 13 Jbeta primers went into the PCR. The repertoire was sequenced with immunoSEQ multiplex PCR; TCRdb's copy has only in-frame clones and lacks some. Among approximately 120,000 clones listed, around 75% were seen once. The source material was PBMCs. This sequence was found in a man aged 25 to 40 in good health and CMV-seronegative.

The CDR3 loop is CASSEDSSYNEQFF. CDR3 bases: TGTGCCAGCAGTGAGGACAGCTCCTACAATGAGCAGTTCTTC. V and J are TRBV6-4 and TRBJ2-1; tentative D call: TRBD1 (6 bases). This CDR3 comprises 14 residues. Between the trimmed V and J ends, which lost 3 bases and 0 bases, there was a span of 6 bases. In germline, CDR1 is MRHNA, CDR2 SNTAGT.